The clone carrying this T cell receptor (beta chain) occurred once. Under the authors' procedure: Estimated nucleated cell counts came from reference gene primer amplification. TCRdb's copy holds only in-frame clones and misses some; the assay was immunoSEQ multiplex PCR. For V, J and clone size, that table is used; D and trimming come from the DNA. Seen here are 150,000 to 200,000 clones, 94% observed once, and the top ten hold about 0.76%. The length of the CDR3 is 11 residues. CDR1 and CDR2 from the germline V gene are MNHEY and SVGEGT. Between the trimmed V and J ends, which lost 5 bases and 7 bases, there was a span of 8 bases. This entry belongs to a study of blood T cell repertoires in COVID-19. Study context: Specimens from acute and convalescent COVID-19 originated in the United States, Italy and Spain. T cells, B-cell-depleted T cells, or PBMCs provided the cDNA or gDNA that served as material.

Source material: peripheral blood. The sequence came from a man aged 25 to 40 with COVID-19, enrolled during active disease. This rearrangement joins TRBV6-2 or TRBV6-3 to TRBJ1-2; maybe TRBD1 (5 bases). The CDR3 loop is CASSSGGGYTF. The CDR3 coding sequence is TGTGCCAGCAGTAGCGGGGGTGGCTACACCTTC.